Each of the 25 T cell receptor beta chains below was sequenced from the same sample in a study of blood T cell repertoires in COVID-19. Sequenced by immunoSEQ multiplex PCR; TCRdb stores in-frame clones only, minus some. This sample has about 160,000 clones, with about 85% found just once. Sequencing input: peripheral blood. Every receptor here comes from a man aged 80 or over with COVID-19, enrolled during active disease.

The V and J genes are TRBV3-1 (or the pseudogene TRBV3-2) and TRBJ1-2; D uncertain. CDR3 size: 14 residues. CDR1 and CDR2 (germline): LGHDT, YNNKEL (reference sequence). Trimming removed 4 bases at V and 1 base at J, with 10 bases between. CDR3 residues: CASSRRGINYGYTF. The CDR3, as DNA: TGTGCCAGCAGCCGTCGGGGAATTAACTATGGCTACACCTTC.

In its sample, this clone was seen once. This rearrangement joins TRBV7-8 to TRBJ2-5; TRBD1 is a possible D gene (6 bases). CDR1 is SGHVS, CDR2 FQNEAQ, per germline. The CDR3 has 17 residues. Trimming took off 0 bases at V and 1 base at J, with 15 bases between the two ends. The CDR3 sequence is CASSLAPTGGIQETQYF. In DNA form, the CDR3 reads TGTGCCAGCAGCTTAGCTCCGACAGGCGGAATCCAAGAGACCCAGTACTTC.

In its sample, this clone was seen once. V gene TRBV6-5 combines with J gene TRBJ2-4; tentatively, D is TRBD1 (6 bases). CDR1 is MNHEY, CDR2 SVGAGI, per germline. The CDR3 runs 16 residues. V gave up 4 bases and J gave up 0 bases, with 13 bases separating them. In DNA form, the CDR3 reads TGTGCCAGCAGTTTCGACCAACAGGGAGCCAAAAACATTCAGTACTTC. It yields the protein CASSFDQQGAKNIQYF.

This chain connects TRBV4-2 to TRBJ1-2; 9 nucleotides agree with TRBD1. Unmatched junction bases numbered 1, after V lost 0 bases and J lost 2 bases. The CDR3 has 15 residues. Looked up from germline, CDR1 is LGHNA and CDR2 is YNFKEQ. DNA for the CDR3: TGTGCCAGCAGCCAAGAACAGGGGGCGAACTATGGCTACACCTTC. Its protein product is CASSQEQGANYGYTF.

This clone was picked up a small number of times. The V gene is TRBV2, the J gene TRBJ1-5; a weak D match, TRBD1 (6 bases). This CDR3 has 13 residues. The germline V gene encodes CDR1 SNHLY and CDR2 FYNNEI. The CDR3 spells CATAGAGNQPQHF. In nucleotides, the CDR3 is TGTGCTACGGCAGGGGCAGGCAATCAGCCCCAGCATTTT.

The V call is TRBV5-1, the J call TRBJ2-2; 13 bases map to TRBD2. V lost 4 bases and J lost 6; bases outside the gene matches: 3. The CDR3 consists of 15 residues. Germline lookup yields CDR1 SGHRS and CDR2 YFSETQ. The CDR3 here is CASSPTSGGAGELFF. The CDR3 region has the DNA TGCGCCAGCAGCCCAACTAGCGGGGGGGCCGGGGAGCTGTTTTTT.

The rearrangement uses TRBV18 and TRBJ1-1, with 7 bases lining up with TRBD1. The germline CDR1 and CDR2 sequences are KGHSH and LQKENI. The CDR3 is 13 amino acids. Trimming removed 2 bases from V and 8 bases from J; junction bases left unmatched: 5. The CDR3: CASSPIQTGEAFF. CDR3 nucleotides: TGTGCCAGCTCACCAATTCAGACAGGGGAAGCTTTCTTT.

This CDR3 is CASSYPGGRTGANVLTF. The DNA of the CDR3 is TGTGCCAGCAGTTACCCAGGGGGCCGGACTGGGGCCAACGTCCTGACTTTC. The chain combines TRBV6-2 or TRBV6-3 with TRBJ2-6; 8 bases fit TRBD1. The CDR3 is made up of 17 amino acids. J was trimmed by 2 bases and V by 2 bases; bases with no gene match: 5. Germline V CDR1 and CDR2: MNHEY, SVGEGT.

The chain joins TRBV5-8 to TRBJ1-5, with D unclear. The germline V gene encodes CDR1 SGHTS and CDR2 YDEGEE. The CDR3 covers 14 residues. The V and J ends lost 2 bases and 2 bases respectively, with 8 bases between them. In DNA, the CDR3 is TGTGCCAGCAGCTTAATAGTGGGCAATCAGCCCCAGCATTTT. This translates into CASSLIVGNQPQHF.

The rearrangement joins TRBV4-3 to TRBJ1-2; 9 nucleotides line up with TRBD1. CDR1 is LGHNA, CDR2 YSLEER, per germline. There are 17 residues in the CDR3. The trim removed 0 bases at V and 4 bases at J, leaving 9 bases unmatched. The DNA of the CDR3 is TGCGCCAGCAGCCAAGATAGGATGGGACAGGGACGCTATGGCTACACCTTC. Protein sequence: CASSQDRMGQGRYGYTF.

V is TRBV5-4 and J is TRBJ1-1, with 8 bases matching TRBD1. This CDR3 has 14 residues. Germline V CDR1 and CDR2: SGHNT, YYREEE (reference sequence). V lost 3 bases, J lost 10 bases, and 11 bases stayed unmatched. CDR3 sequence reads: CASSSPEQGGGAFF. DNA for the CDR3: TGTGCCAGCAGCTCACCAGAACAGGGGGGTGGAGCTTTCTTT. Full variable domain (remainder filled in from reference TRBV5-4 and TRBJ1-1): ETGVTQSPTHLIKTRGQQVTLRCSSQSGHNTVSWYQQALGQGPQFIFQYYREEENGRGNFPPRFSGLQFPNYSSELNVNALELDDSALYLCASSSPEQGGGAFFGQGTRLTVV.

The V and J genes are TRBV11-2 and TRBJ2-5; D is uncertain. Trimming stripped 5 bases from V and 2 bases from J, with 3 bases between. CDR3 size: 11 residues. CDR1 is SGHAT, CDR2 FQNNGV, per germline. CDR3 amino acids: CASSPQETQYF. CDR3 nucleotide sequence: TGTGCCAGCAGCCCTCAAGAGACCCAGTACTTC.

The chain has TRBV6-5 and TRBJ1-5; D remains unclear. The V gene lost 10 bases and the J gene lost 7 bases, with 17 bases spanning the gap. Germline V CDR1 and CDR2: MNHEY, SVGAGI. The CDR3 extends over 13 amino acids. CDR3 amino acids: CATRGRDRQPQHF. The CDR3, as DNA: TGTGCCACCCGAGGGAGAGACCGGCAGCCCCAGCATTTT.

The chain is built from TRBV20-1 and TRBJ1-4, with unresolved D. From germline, CDR1 is DFQATT and CDR2 SNEGSKA (reference sequence). Trimming took off 6 bases at V and 5 bases at J, with 7 bases between the two ends. The CDR3 has 11 amino acids. Here the CDR3 reads CSAGRNEKLFF. The CDR3 coding sequence is TGCAGTGCGGGCAGGAATGAAAAACTGTTTTTT.

The rearrangement uses TRBV20-1 and TRBJ2-7; no firm D call. CDR3 length equals 12 residues. Germline V gene data show CDR1 as DFQATT and CDR2 as SNEGSKA (reference sequence). The germline V and J ends were trimmed by 3 bases and 0 bases, with 6 bases remaining between them. This chain's CDR3 is CSASGSSYEQYF. Here the CDR3 DNA reads TGCAGTGCTAGTGGCAGCTCCTACGAGCAGTACTTC.

As for this clone: Additional DNA sequences in this sample encode the identical CDR3. Here the CDR3 DNA reads TGTGCCAGCAGCTTAACGGGGGGTTCCTACAATGAGCAGTTCTTC. The encoded protein is CASSLTGGSYNEQFF. J is TRBJ2-1 and V is TRBV7-3, with a possible D match to TRBD2 (6 bases). Germline CDR1 reads SGHTA; CDR2 reads FQGTGA. The CDR3 loop spans 15 amino acids. V lost 0 bases, J lost 1 base, and 7 bases lay in between.

The rearrangement joins TRBV7-8 to TRBJ1-2; tentative D call: TRBD1 (6 bases). This CDR3 is built from 14 residues. Germline V lookup: CDR1 SGHVS, CDR2 FQNEAQ. The V and J ends lost 4 bases and 2 bases respectively, with 11 bases between them. CDR3 in DNA: TGTGCCAGCAGCTCAGGGGATGCCAACTATGGCTACACCTTC. Amino acids: CASSSGDANYGYTF. Filled out from reference TRBV7-8 and TRBJ1-2, the complete variable domain reads GAGVSQSPRYKVAKRGQDVALRCDPISGHVSLFWYQQALGQGPEFLTYFQNEAQLDKSGLPSDRFFAERPEGSVSTLKIQRTQQEDSAVYLCASSSGDANYGYTFGSGTRLTVV.

The V call is TRBV9, the J call TRBJ1-4; no clear D gene. Per germline, CDR1 SGDLS and CDR2 YYNGEE. Trimming shortened V by 7 bases and J by 6 bases, and 13 bases separated the two germline ends. The CDR3 is 13 residues long. For the CDR3, the DNA is TGTGCCAGCGGCTCAGCACAGCATGAAAAACTGTTTTTT. This codes for CASGSAQHEKLFF. The full variable domain, its missing parts supplied by reference TRBV9 and TRBJ1-4, is DSGVTQTPKHLITATGQRVTLRCSPRSGDLSVYWYQQSLDQGLQFLIQYYNGEERAKGNILERFSAQQFPDLHSELNLSSLELGDSALYFCASGSAQHEKLFFGSGTQLSVL.

The rearrangement joins TRBV12-5 to TRBJ1-5, with D possibly being TRBD1 (6 bases). This CDR3 region has 13 residues. V lost 6 bases and J lost 2, with 8 bases in between. CDR1 LGHNT and CDR2 FRNRAP come from the germline V gene. The CDR3, as DNA: TGTGCTAGTGGGCAGGGGCGCAATCAGCCCCAGCATTTT. Translated: CASGQGRNQPQHF.

This chain connects TRBV10-3 to TRBJ2-7, with 10 positions matching TRBD1. This CDR3 has 15 residues. CDR1 and CDR2 (germline): ENHRY, SYGVKD. V shed 2 bases, J shed 7 bases, and the junction held 8 bases outside the gene matches. CDR3 nucleotide sequence: TGTGCCATCAGTGAGCTAGACAGGGGGCAAGGGGAGCAGTACTTC. Encoded protein: CAISELDRGQGEQYF.

The chain is built from TRBV4-2 and TRBJ1-4, with TRBD1 as a possible D gene (5 bases). The V end was cut by 0 bases, the J end by 4 bases, with 12 bases between. The CDR3 consists of 16 residues. In germline, CDR1 is LGHNA, CDR2 YNFKEQ. The CDR3 bases are TGTGCCAGCAGCCAAGAGCGAAGGGGCTATAATGAAAAACTGTTTTTT. Its protein is CASSQERRGYNEKLFF.

This chain uses TRBV9 with TRBJ2-2, with D tentatively TRBD1 (5 bases). V dropped 2 bases and J dropped 7 bases, with 9 bases sitting between them. Germline CDR1 reads SGDLS; CDR2 reads YYNGEE. The CDR3 is 13 amino acids. This CDR3 reads CASSVRDHGELFF. Written as DNA, the CDR3 is TGTGCCAGCAGCGTCAGGGATCACGGGGAGCTGTTTTTT. Full variable domain (missing parts from reference TRBV9 and TRBJ2-2): DSGVTQTPKHLITATGQRVTLRCSPRSGDLSVYWYQQSLDQGLQFLIQYYNGEERAKGNILERFSAQQFPDLHSELNLSSLELGDSALYFCASSVRDHGELFFGEGSRLTVL.

This clone was counted between two and nine times. The chain couples TRBV6-5 to TRBJ1-6; possibly TRBD1 for D (6 bases). V gave up 7 bases and J gave up 10 bases, with 20 bases separating them. The length of the CDR3 is 15 residues. CDR1 is MNHEY, CDR2 SVGAGI, per germline. Written as DNA, the CDR3 is TGTGCCAGCACCGAAAGGGGACACCTTTTCTCACCCCTCCACTTT. It encodes CASTERGHLFSPLHF.

V and J are TRBV10-3 and TRBJ1-6; 12 nucleotides align to TRBD1. The CDR3 sequence is 14 residues long. CDR1 and CDR2 from the germline V gene are ENHRY and SYGVKD. V dropped 7 bases and J dropped 10; count of bases not matched to a gene: 5. The CDR3: CAITKGQGASPLHF. CDR3 DNA sequence: TGTGCCATCACCAAGGGACAGGGGGCATCACCCCTCCACTTT.

CDR3 in DNA: TGCGCCAGCAGCCAAGTCGGAATTGGGGCGGGGGGTGAAGAGACCCAGTACTTC. Protein product: CASSQVGIGAGGEETQYF. The rearrangement joins TRBV4-1 to TRBJ2-5, with TRBD2 identical over 8 bases. The CDR3 loop spans 18 amino acids. From germline, CDR1 is MGHRA and CDR2 YSYEKL. Trimming removed 1 base from V and 3 bases from J; junction bases left unmatched: 13.